This T cell receptor (beta chain) was captured in a study of T-cell memory formation after mild COVID-19 (dated by TCRdb to about 2021). For the wider study: TCR sequence clusters from the two donors were found to be largely donor specific. Longitudinal TCRalpha and TCRbeta repertoire sequencing tracked T-cell clones expanding and contracting after mild COVID-19 in a couple of donors. The cohort was made up of two young adult volunteers, one female and one male, who were previously healthy. The paper's findings and limits, for the study overall: From day 15 to 85, contracting clones showed balanced CD4/CD8 phenotypes, whereas a second wave of clones that expanded from day 15 to 37 leaned towards CD4+. Contracting CD4+ clones appeared mostly in the CM and EM memory subsets, whereas CD8+ clones were enriched in EMRA. Some responding clones were found in pre-infection memory, which suggests that pre-existing cross-reactive memory T cells took part in the SARS-CoV-2 response. Only two mild cases were covered by the study, and larger cohorts that include severe cases with pre-infection samples were considered necessary. SARS-CoV-2 specificity was not confirmed for the second-wave clones peaking on day 37.

Ficoll-Paque density gradient centrifugation was used to isolate PBMCs. This clonotype was picked up a small number of times. Its binding antigen is unknown. The sample holds no much larger clone one base away, and base qualities are not on file. V ends up 6 bases short and J 7 bases short, with an unmatched junction base count of 17. CDR1 and CDR2 are drawn from the germline V gene: SQVTM, ANQGSEA. The CDR3 sequence holds 18 residues, the cysteine and phenylalanine included. The retained sequence is limited to the CDR3, 54 bases, with the frame set at the first base. Instrument on record: Illumina NovaSeq 6000. Using 5'RACE with constant-segment primers, TCRalpha and TCRbeta cDNA libraries were constructed, with sample barcodes and unique molecular identifiers added in the process. Trizol reagent was used to extract RNA from every sample. Library amplification was performed in two PCR steps, and a second sample barcode and Illumina TruSeq adapters were introduced in the second step. The libraries were sequenced on an Illumina NovaSeq using 2 x 150 bp paired-end reads. Concerning the study's data processing: The reads were demultiplexed and collapsed into UMI-guided consensus sequences using migec v1.2.7. With mixcr v2.1.11, UMI consensuses were aligned to TRA and TRB V and J templates and assembled into clonotypes. A clonotype was counted as expanded or contracted only when both edgeR and NoisET called the clonotype significant, with the noise models trained on biological replicates. For edgeR calls, the thresholds were a false discovery rate-adjusted p below 0.01 and a log2 fold-change of 1. As an exploratory analysis of dynamics, max-normalized trajectories of the 1000 most abundant clonotypes were examined with PCA combined with hierarchical clustering. Separately sequenced CD4+ and CD8+ repertoires were used to assign the CD4 or CD8 phenotype of responding clones. Through fastp at Q25 and MiXCR, TCRdb rebuilt clones from the public reads, retaining in-frame beta chains. Rows with one shared CDR3 protein collapse into an entry with the most common genes and DNA. The V and J calls follow TCRdb's processing rather than the paper's. Recorded for this sample are about 430,000 distinct CDR3 sequences; 20% to 30% of them occurred a single time. Jointly, the top ten make up 8.8% of the sample.

Sequencing used PBMCs or a T cell subset sorted from them (not recorded which). The receptor comes from an adult woman who had mild COVID-19 (a few samples of this study predate the infection). The sample titles of this study are shuffled in the database, so cell type and time point are left out; the donor was told from shared clones. The V and J segments used are TRBV29-1 and TRBJ2-1, and 14 junctional nucleotides match TRBD2. The DNA reads TGCAGCGTCGACCCCCCCGGGACTAGCGGGAGAGGGGGGAATGAGCAGTTCTTC. Its amino acids are CSVDPPGTSGRGGNEQFF.